These 29 T cell receptor beta chains came from one sample sequenced in a study of CD8 T cells in ankylosing spondylitis. One entry per CDR3 protein results from TCRdb running MiXCR on the 5' RACE reads. The sample lists about 300,000 distinct CDR3 sequences, roughly 10% occurring once. The specimen sequenced was blood, either unsorted or a sorted T cell fraction (not recorded which). Source of these receptors: a female donor with ankylosing spondylitis or in good health (not recorded which).

This clonotype was observed a handful of times. The chain recombines TRBV5-1 with TRBJ2-7, with 9 bases that match TRBD2. Germline assignment: CDR1 SGHRS and CDR2 YFSETQ. The CDR3 contains 13 residues. V was pared by 4 bases and J by 5 bases, with 4 bases of the junction left unmatched. The CDR3 loop is CASSRGGVHEQYF. The CDR3 DNA reads as TGCGCCAGCAGCCGCGGGGGGGTGCACGAGCAGTACTTC.

Ten or more counts support this clonotype. The V gene is TRBV5-1, the J gene TRBJ2-3; unclear D gene. Germline assignment: CDR1 SGHRS and CDR2 YFSETQ. The CDR3 loop spans 15 amino acids. Trimming took 0 bases from V and 1 from J, leaving 9 bases between them. CDR3 loop: CASSLGKPGTDTQYF. CDR3 DNA sequence: TGCGCCAGCAGCTTGGGAAAGCCGGGCACAGATACGCAGTATTTT. Variable domain in full (rest from reference TRBV5-1 and TRBJ2-3): KAGVTQTPRYLIKTRGQQVTLSCSPISGHRSVSWYQQTPGQGLQFLFEYFSETQRNKGNFPGRFSGRQFSNSRSEMNVSTLELGDSALYLCASSLGKPGTDTQYFGPGTRLTVL.

CDR3 amino acids: CASAGVSSAGEKLFF. The DNA of the CDR3 is TGTGCCAGCGCTGGGGTTAGCTCTGCGGGTGAAAAACTGTTTTTT. V and J are TRBV7-8 and TRBJ1-4; D gene ambiguous. The CDR3 is 15 amino acids. Germline V lookup: CDR1 SGHVS, CDR2 FQNEAQ. Trimming removed 8 bases from V and 7 bases from J, with 20 bases in between.

This clonotype was recorded many times. The gene calls are TRBV29-1 and TRBJ2-2; D gene uncertain. From germline, CDR1 is SQVTM and CDR2 ANQGSEA. This CDR3 has 12 amino acids. V lost 4 bases and J lost 1, with 4 bases in between. The CDR3 loop is CSVGGNTGELFF. The DNA for the CDR3 is TGCAGCGTTGGGGGGAACACCGGGGAGCTGTTTTTT.

This chain joins TRBV5-2 and TRBJ2-1; the table's D call, TRBD1, was not checked against the DNA. TRBV5-2 is recorded as a pseudogene. The CDR3 is 12 residues long. Here the CDR3 reads CAISPGNNEQFF. CDR3 in DNA: TGTGCCATCAGCCCCGGAAACAATGAGCAGTTCTTC.

This clonotype was found many times. This chain uses TRBV12-3 or TRBV12-4 with TRBJ2-5, with unresolved D. Trimming shortened V by 6 bases and J by 5 bases, and 16 bases separated the two germline ends. The CDR3 consists of 14 residues. The CDR3 loop reads CASRGYLTQETQYF. DNA for the CDR3: TGTGCCAGCAGGGGCTACCTAACACAGGAGACCCAGTACTTC.

This clonotype was seen more than once but under ten times. The chain links TRBV27 to TRBJ2-7, with unresolved D. The ends were cut back, 2 bases at V and 4 bases at J, with 12 bases in the middle. This CDR3 comprises 14 residues. Germline V gene data show CDR1 as MNHEY and CDR2 as SMNVEV (reference sequence). CDR3 residues: CASSLLGRLYEQYF. CDR3 bases: TGTGCCAGCAGTTTACTCGGCAGGTTGTACGAGCAGTACTTC.

This clonotype has only a few counts. The J gene is TRBJ1-1, the V gene TRBV5-1; D unclear. The V end lost 6 bases, the J end lost 4 bases, and 22 bases lay between the germline ends. CDR3 size: 16 residues. Germline loops: CDR1 SGHRS, CDR2 YFSETQ. This CDR3 is CASNFRSGSLGTEAFF. In nucleotides, the CDR3 is TGCGCCAGCAATTTCCGGAGTGGAAGCCTGGGCACTGAAGCTTTCTTT.

V usage is TRBV7-2 and J usage is TRBJ2-1, with D unresolved. Germline loops: CDR1 SGHTA, CDR2 FQGNSA. V was shortened by 4 bases and J by 0 bases, with 16 bases between the two germline ends. The CDR3 extends over 17 amino acids. CDR3 nucleotides: TGTGCCAGCAGCTGGCGAGGTCGGACGAGCTCCTACAATGAGCAGTTCTTC. It translates to CASSWRGRTSSYNEQFF.

The gene calls are TRBV12-3 or TRBV12-4 and TRBJ2-2, with unresolved D. This CDR3 has 17 amino acids. V was cut by 5 bases and J by 0 bases, with 16 bases left in between. CDR3 region: CASSPHSLFANTGELFF. The CDR3 nucleotides read TGTGCCAGCAGTCCGCATTCCCTGTTCGCGAACACCGGGGAGCTGTTTTTT.

Remarks on this clonotype: It may be a read error: a sequence one base away is much more abundant. This chain's CDR3 is CSASKGGVTDAQYF. CDR3 DNA sequence: TGCAGTGCTAGTAAGGGGGGCGTCACAGATGCGCAGTATTTT. This chain uses TRBV20-1 with TRBJ2-3; the D gene could be TRBD1 or TRBD2 (6 bases each). The CDR3 is 14 residues long. Germline values: CDR1 DFQATT, CDR2 SNEGSKA (reference sequence).

This clonotype was counted ten times or more. V is TRBV5-4 and J is TRBJ2-5; D is unresolved. Germline V CDR1 and CDR2: SGHNT, YYREEE (reference sequence). This CDR3 comprises 14 residues. Between the trimmed V and J ends, which lost 4 bases and 0 bases, there was a span of 10 bases. In nucleotides, the CDR3 is TGTGCCAGCAGCCTCGGAACAGACCAAGAGACCCAGTACTTC. It is translated as CASSLGTDQETQYF.

This clonotype occurred a few times. V usage is TRBV7-8 and J usage is TRBJ2-2; unclear D gene. Trimming shortened V by 2 bases and J by 2 bases, and 15 bases separated the two germline ends. This CDR3 comprises 17 residues. Germline V gene sequence: CDR1 SGHVS, CDR2 FQNEAQ. The CDR3, as DNA: TGTGCCAGCAGCTTAAGGTTAAGGCCACCAAACACCGGGGAGCTGTTTTTT. Translating it yields CASSLRLRPPNTGELFF.

The chain employs TRBV27 and TRBJ2-7; the D gene is possibly TRBD2 (5 bases). Germline V lookup: CDR1 MNHEY, CDR2 SMNVEV (reference sequence). The CDR3 length is 14 residues. V lost 3 bases and J lost 2, with 11 bases in between. CDR3 sequence: CASSFGLETYEQYF. CDR3 in DNA: TGTGCCAGCAGTTTCGGACTGGAGACCTACGAGCAGTACTTC.

This clonotype was seen ten or more times. V gene TRBV5-1 combines with J gene TRBJ1-6; maybe TRBD1 (5 bases). V was clipped by 1 base and J by 5 bases, with 10 bases between them. Germline CDR1 reads SGHRS; CDR2 reads YFSETQ. This CDR3 contains 15 residues. DNA of the CDR3: TGCGCCAGCAGCTTGCAGGGTGGGGATAATTCACCCCTCCACTTT. Protein: CASSLQGGDNSPLHF.

The CDR3 nucleotides are TGCGCCAGCAGCGCCCGGACAGGGGTGATGAACGAGCAGTACTTC. Protein sequence: CASSARTGVMNEQYF. V gene TRBV5-1 combines with J gene TRBJ2-7; 9 positions match TRBD1. After removal of 4 bases from V and 5 bases from J, the junction contained 10 bases not matched to a gene. CDR3 size: 15 residues. Germline V gene lookup returns CDR1 SGHRS and CDR2 YFSETQ.

V usage is TRBV18 and J usage is TRBJ2-7; D may be TRBD1 (5 bases). Germline CDR1 reads KGHSH; CDR2 reads LQKENI. Trimming shortened V by 2 bases and J by 4 bases, and 18 bases separated the two germline ends. This CDR3 spans 16 amino acids. CDR3 sequence: CASSPGTQGSVYEQYF. The CDR3 DNA is TGTGCCAGCTCACCAGGTACTCAGGGCTCTGTTTACGAGCAGTACTTC.

The sample holds many counts of this clonotype. The chain uses TRBV5-5 and TRBJ2-2, with D possibly matching TRBD1 (5 bases). Germline CDR1 reads SGHKS; CDR2 reads YYEKEE (reference sequence). V shed 4 bases and J shed 1 base, with 8 bases lying between them. This CDR3 spans 14 amino acids. The CDR3 protein is CASSIDRNTGELFF. CDR3 nucleotides: TGTGCCAGCAGCATAGACAGGAACACCGGGGAGCTGTTTTTT.

The CDR3, as DNA: TGCGCCAGCAGACCCGGGACAGCTTTCTCCTACGAGCAGTACTTC. Its protein product is CASRPGTAFSYEQYF. V usage is TRBV5-1 and J usage is TRBJ2-7, with 7 bases matching TRBD1. Trimming at V came to 5 bases and at J to 0 bases, leaving 8 bases not matched to a gene. CDR3 length equals 15 residues. Germline loops: CDR1 SGHRS, CDR2 YFSETQ.

This clonotype turned up a few times. The V call is TRBV6-5, the J call TRBJ2-7, with TRBD2 matching 11 bases. There are 15 residues in the CDR3. Germline CDR1 reads MNHEY; CDR2 reads SVGAGI. The trim removed 4 bases at V and 7 bases at J, leaving 9 bases unmatched. CDR3 DNA: TGTGCCAGCAGTTTATCGACGACTAGCGGGGCTGAGCAGTACTTC. This gives the protein CASSLSTTSGAEQYF.

This clonotype showed up many times. V is TRBV5-1 and J is TRBJ1-1; D gene unclear. CDR1 and CDR2 from the germline V gene are SGHRS and YFSETQ. Trimming left V 4 bases short and J 1 base short, with 8 bases between. The CDR3 length is 13 residues. The CDR3 protein is CASSAQPNTEAFF. Here the CDR3 DNA reads TGCGCCAGCAGCGCCCAGCCGAACACTGAAGCTTTCTTT. Full variable domain (missing parts from reference TRBV5-1 and TRBJ1-1): KAGVTQTPRYLIKTRGQQVTLSCSPISGHRSVSWYQQTPGQGLQFLFEYFSETQRNKGNFPGRFSGRQFSNSRSEMNVSTLELGDSALYLCASSAQPNTEAFFGQGTRLTVV.

The J gene is TRBJ2-1, the V gene TRBV15; D gene uncertain. The V end was cut by 3 bases, the J end by 5 bases, with 17 bases between. Looked up from germline, CDR1 is LNHNV and CDR2 is YYDKDF (reference sequence). The CDR3 is 16 amino acids. The CDR3 here is CATSSLTTSAHNEQFF. The CDR3 nucleotides read TGTGCCACCAGCAGTCTCACTACCAGCGCCCACAATGAGCAGTTCTTC.

This clonotype was found a few times. This sequence joins TRBV15 and TRBJ2-4; D gene ambiguous. The ends were cut back, 6 bases at V and 0 bases at J, with 6 bases in the middle. Germline assignment: CDR1 LNHNV and CDR2 YYDKDF (reference sequence). The CDR3 consists of 13 residues. The CDR3 loop reads CATRPLAKNIQYF. For the CDR3, the DNA is TGTGCCACCAGGCCCTTAGCCAAAAACATTCAGTACTTC.

This clonotype appeared many times. The chain is built from TRBV7-2 and TRBJ2-1; a weak D match, TRBD1 (6 bases). The CDR3 is made up of 14 amino acids. Trimming stripped 1 base from V and 4 bases from J, with 8 bases between. Per the germline V gene, CDR1 is SGHTA and CDR2 is FQGNSA. The CDR3 sequence: CASSLDRVYNEQFF. The CDR3 coding sequence is TGTGCCAGCAGCTTAGACAGGGTATACAATGAGCAGTTCTTC.

The table lists this clonotype with many counts. The J gene is TRBJ2-1, the V gene TRBV12-3 or TRBV12-4; the match to TRBD2 covers 8 bases. Losses at the gene ends were 6 bases for V and 9 bases for J; bases not matched to a gene: 1. CDR3 length: 11 amino acids. The CDR3 region is CASRLAAEQFF. The CDR3 bases are TGTGCCAGCAGACTAGCGGCTGAGCAGTTCTTC.

The chain links TRBV20-1 to TRBJ1-5, with a tentative D call TRBD1 (5 bases). This CDR3 comprises 18 residues. V dropped 5 bases and J dropped 6 bases, with 29 bases sitting between them. Germline V gives CDR1 DFQATT, CDR2 SNEGSKA (reference sequence). The CDR3 DNA follows: TGCAGTGCTGATGGTGCAGTGCTGAACGGTGGGAGGGGTCAGCCCCAGCATTTT. Protein: CSADGAVLNGGRGQPQHF.

In this sample, this clonotype turned up many times. The chain is built from TRBV5-1 and TRBJ1-1; D is possibly TRBD1 (5 bases). V was shortened by 3 bases and J by 5 bases, with 14 bases between the two germline ends. Germline-derived CDR1 and CDR2 are SGHRS and YFSETQ. This CDR3 comprises 14 residues. As DNA, the CDR3 is TGCGCCAGCAGCTCCACCTTGGGGGTTACTGAAGCTTTCTTT. Translation: CASSSTLGVTEAFF.

At least ten counts were recorded for this clonotype. This chain links TRBV5-6 with TRBJ2-2; TRBD1 might be the D (5 bases). This CDR3 comprises 16 residues. V was trimmed by 0 bases and J by 3 bases, leaving 12 bases between them. The germline gives CDR1 SGHDT, CDR2 YYEEEE. CDR3 amino acids: CASSLASQDYTGELFF. The CDR3 DNA is TGTGCCAGCAGCTTGGCTTCACAGGATTACACCGGGGAGCTGTTTTTT.

This clonotype was counted ten times or more. V and J are TRBV20-1 and TRBJ2-1; 9 bases map to TRBD2. The CDR3 runs to 15 residues. The germline V gene has CDR1 DFQATT and CDR2 SNEGSKA (reference sequence). With 6 bases clipped from V and 0 bases from J, the junction kept 6 bases outside the gene matches. The CDR3 here is CSATHSGSSYNEQFF. The CDR3 region has the DNA TGCAGTGCGACTCATAGCGGGAGCTCCTACAATGAGCAGTTCTTC.